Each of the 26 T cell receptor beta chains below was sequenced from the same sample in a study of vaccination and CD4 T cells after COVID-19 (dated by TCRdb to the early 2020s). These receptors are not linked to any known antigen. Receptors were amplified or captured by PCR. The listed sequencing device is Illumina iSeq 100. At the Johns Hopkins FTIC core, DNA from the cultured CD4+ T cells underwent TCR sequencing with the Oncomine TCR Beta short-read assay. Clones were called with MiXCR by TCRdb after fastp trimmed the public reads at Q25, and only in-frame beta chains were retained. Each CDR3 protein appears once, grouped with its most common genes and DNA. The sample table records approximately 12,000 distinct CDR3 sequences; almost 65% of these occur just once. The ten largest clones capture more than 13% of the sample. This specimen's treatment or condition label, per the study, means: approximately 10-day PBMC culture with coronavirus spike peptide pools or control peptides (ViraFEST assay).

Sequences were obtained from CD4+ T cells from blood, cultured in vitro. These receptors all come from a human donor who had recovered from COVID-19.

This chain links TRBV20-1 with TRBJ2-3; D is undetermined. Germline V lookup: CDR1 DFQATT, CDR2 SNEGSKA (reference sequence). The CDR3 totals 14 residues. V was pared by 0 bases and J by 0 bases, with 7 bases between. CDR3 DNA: TGCAGTGCTAGAGATCTTTCTAGCACAGATACGCAGTATTTT. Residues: CSARDLSSTDTQYF.

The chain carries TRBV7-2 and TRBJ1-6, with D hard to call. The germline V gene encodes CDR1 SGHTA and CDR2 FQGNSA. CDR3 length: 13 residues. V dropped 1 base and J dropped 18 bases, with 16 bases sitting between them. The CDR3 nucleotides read TGTGCCAGCAGCTTAGATTACTCTGCGTCGGCCCACTTT. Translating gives CASSLDYSASAHF.

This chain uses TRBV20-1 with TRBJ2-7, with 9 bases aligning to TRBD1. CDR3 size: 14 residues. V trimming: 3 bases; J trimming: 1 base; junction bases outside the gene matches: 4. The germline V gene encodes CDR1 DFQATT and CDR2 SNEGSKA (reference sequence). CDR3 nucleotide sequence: TGCAGTGCTAGTAACAGGGGGCAATCCTACGAGCAGTACTTC. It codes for CSASNRGQSYEQYF.

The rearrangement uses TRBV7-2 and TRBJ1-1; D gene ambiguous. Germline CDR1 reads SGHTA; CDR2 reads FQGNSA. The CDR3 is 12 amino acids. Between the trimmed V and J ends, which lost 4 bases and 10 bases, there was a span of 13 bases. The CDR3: CASSSPGGLAFF. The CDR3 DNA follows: TGTGCCAGCAGCTCCCCGGGAGGGTTAGCTTTCTTT.

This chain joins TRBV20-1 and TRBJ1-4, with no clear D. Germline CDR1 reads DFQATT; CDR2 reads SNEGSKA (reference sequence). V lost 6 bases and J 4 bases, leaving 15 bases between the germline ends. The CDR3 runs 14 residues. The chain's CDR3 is CSAIPATNNEKLFF. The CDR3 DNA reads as TGCAGTGCCATCCCGGCGACTAATAATGAAAAACTGTTTTTT.

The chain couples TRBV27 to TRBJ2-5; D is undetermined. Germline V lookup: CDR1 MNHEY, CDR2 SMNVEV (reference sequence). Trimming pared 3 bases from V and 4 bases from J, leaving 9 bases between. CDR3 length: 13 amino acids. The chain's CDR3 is CASSFGRGETQYF. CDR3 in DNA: TGTGCCAGCAGTTTTGGAAGAGGAGAGACCCAGTACTTC.

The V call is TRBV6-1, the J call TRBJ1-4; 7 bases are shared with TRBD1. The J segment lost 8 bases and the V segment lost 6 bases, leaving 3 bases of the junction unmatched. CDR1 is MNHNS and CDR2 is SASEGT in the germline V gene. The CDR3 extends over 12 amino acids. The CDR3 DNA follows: TGTGCCAGCAGCGGGACAGTCGAAAAACTGTTTTTT. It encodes CASSGTVEKLFF.

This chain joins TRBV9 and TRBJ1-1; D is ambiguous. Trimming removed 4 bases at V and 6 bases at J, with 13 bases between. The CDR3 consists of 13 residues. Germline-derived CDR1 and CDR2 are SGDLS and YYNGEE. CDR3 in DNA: TGTGCCAGCAGCTCTAGTGGGCGAGCTGAAGCTTTCTTT. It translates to CASSSSGRAEAFF. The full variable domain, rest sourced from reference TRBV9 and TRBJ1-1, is DSGVTQTPKHLITATGQRVTLRCSPRSGDLSVYWYQQSLDQGLQFLIQYYNGEERAKGNILERFSAQQFPDLHSELNLSSLELGDSALYFCASSSSGRAEAFFGQGTRLTVV.

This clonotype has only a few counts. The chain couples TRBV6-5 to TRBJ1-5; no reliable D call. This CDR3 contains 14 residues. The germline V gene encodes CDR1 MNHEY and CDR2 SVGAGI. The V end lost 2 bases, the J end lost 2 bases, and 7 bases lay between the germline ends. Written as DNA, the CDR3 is TGTGCCAGCAGTTACAGGGATGGCAATCAGCCCCAGCATTTT. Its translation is CASSYRDGNQPQHF.

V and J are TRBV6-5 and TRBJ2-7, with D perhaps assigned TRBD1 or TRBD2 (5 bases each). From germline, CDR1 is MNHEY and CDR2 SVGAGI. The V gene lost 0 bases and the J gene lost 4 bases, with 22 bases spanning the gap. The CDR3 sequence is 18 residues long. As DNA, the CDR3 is TGTGCCAGCAGTTACTCGTCCGGGACCAGCTCGCCCCCTTACGAGCAGTACTTC. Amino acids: CASSYSSGTSSPPYEQYF.

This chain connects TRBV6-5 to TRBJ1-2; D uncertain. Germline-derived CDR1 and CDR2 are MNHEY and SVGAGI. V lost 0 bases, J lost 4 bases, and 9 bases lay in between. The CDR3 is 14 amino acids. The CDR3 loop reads CASSYSRQVYGYTF. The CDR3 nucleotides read TGTGCCAGCAGTTACTCGCGGCAGGTCTATGGCTACACCTTC.

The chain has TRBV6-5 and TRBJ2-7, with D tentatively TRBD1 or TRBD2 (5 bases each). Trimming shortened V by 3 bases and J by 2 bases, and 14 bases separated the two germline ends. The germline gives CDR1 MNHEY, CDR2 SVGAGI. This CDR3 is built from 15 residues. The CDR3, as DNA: TGTGCCAGCAGTTATTCGACACCGGGGCCCTACGAGCAGTACTTC. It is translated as CASSYSTPGPYEQYF.

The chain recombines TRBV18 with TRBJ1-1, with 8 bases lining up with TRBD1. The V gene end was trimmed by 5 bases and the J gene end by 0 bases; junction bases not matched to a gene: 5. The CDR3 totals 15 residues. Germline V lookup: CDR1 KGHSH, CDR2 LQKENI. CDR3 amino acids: CASSIDRGLNTEAFF. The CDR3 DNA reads TGTGCCAGCTCAATCGACAGGGGTCTGAACACTGAAGCTTTCTTT.

The CDR3 protein is CASSRGTANEKLFF. The CDR3 DNA sequence: TGCGCCAGCAGCCGCGGGACAGCTAATGAAAAACTGTTTTTT. The chain joins TRBV5-1 to TRBJ1-4; 7 nucleotides line up with TRBD1. The CDR3 contains 14 residues. Per germline, CDR1 SGHRS and CDR2 YFSETQ. With 4 bases clipped from V and 3 bases from J, the junction kept 3 bases outside the gene matches.

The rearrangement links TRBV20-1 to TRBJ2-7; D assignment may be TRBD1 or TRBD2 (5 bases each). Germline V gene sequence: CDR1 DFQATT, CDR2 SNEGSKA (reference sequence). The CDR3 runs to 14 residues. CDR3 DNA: TGCAGCGTCGACCGGGACGGCCTCCCCTACGAGCAGTACTTC. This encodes CSVDRDGLPYEQYF.

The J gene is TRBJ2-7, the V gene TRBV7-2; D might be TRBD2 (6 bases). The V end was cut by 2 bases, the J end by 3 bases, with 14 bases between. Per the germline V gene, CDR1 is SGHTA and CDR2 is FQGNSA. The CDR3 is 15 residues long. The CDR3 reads CASSLYPSDFYEQYF. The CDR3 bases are TGTGCCAGCAGCTTATATCCTAGCGACTTCTACGAGCAGTACTTC.

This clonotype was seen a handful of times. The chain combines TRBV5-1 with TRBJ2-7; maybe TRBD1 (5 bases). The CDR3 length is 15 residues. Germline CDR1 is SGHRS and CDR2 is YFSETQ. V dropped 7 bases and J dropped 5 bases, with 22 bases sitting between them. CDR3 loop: CASSPPTAGKDEQYF. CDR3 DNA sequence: TGCGCCAGCTCCCCCCCCACGGCAGGGAAGGACGAGCAGTACTTC.

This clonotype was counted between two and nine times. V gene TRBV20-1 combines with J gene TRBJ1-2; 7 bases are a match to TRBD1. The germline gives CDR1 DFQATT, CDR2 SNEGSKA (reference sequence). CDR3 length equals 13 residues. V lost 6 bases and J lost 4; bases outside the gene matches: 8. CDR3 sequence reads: CSASRDSLYGYTF. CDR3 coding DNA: TGCAGTGCCAGCCGGGACAGCCTCTATGGCTACACCTTC.

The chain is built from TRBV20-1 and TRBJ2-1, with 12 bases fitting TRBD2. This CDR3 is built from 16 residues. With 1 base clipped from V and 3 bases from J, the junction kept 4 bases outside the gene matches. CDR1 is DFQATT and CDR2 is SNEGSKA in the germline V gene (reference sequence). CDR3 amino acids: CSARVRTSGIYNEQFF. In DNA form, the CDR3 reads TGCAGTGCTAGAGTAAGGACTAGCGGGATCTACAATGAGCAGTTCTTC.

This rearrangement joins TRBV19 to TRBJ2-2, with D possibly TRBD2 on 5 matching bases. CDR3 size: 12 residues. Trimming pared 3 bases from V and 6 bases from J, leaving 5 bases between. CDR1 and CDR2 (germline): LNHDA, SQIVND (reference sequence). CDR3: CASSMRAGELFF. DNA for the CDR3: TGTGCCAGTAGTATGAGGGCCGGGGAGCTGTTTTTT.

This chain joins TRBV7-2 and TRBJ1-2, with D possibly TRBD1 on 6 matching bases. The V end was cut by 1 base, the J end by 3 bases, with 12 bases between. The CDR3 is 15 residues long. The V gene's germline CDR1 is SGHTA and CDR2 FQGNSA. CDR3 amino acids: CASSLVAGADYGYTF. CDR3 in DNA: TGTGCCAGCAGCTTAGTAGCGGGGGCGGACTATGGCTACACCTTC.

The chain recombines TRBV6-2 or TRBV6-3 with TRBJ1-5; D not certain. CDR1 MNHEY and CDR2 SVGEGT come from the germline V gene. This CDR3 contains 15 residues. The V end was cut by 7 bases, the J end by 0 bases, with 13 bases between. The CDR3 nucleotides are TGTGCCAGCATATTACGGCCCTTTAGCAATCAGCCCCAGCATTTT. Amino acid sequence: CASILRPFSNQPQHF.

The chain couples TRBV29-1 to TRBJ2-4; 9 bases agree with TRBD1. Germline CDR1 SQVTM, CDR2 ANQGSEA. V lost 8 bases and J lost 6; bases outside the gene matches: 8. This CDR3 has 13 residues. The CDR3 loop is CSSGDRAGNIQYF. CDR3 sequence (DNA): TGCAGCTCCGGGGACAGGGCGGGAAACATTCAGTACTTC.

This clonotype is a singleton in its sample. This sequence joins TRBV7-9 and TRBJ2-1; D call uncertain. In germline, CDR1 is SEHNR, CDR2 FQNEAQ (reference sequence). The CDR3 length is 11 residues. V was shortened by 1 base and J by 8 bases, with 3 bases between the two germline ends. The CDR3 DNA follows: TGTGCCAGCAGCTTAGTAGATGAGCAGTTCTTC. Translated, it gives CASSLVDEQFF.

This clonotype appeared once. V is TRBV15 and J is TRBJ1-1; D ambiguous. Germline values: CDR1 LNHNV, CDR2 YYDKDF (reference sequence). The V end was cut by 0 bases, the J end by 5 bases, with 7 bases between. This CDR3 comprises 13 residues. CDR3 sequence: CATSREGFTEAFF. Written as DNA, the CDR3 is TGTGCCACCAGCAGAGAAGGTTTTACTGAAGCTTTCTTT.

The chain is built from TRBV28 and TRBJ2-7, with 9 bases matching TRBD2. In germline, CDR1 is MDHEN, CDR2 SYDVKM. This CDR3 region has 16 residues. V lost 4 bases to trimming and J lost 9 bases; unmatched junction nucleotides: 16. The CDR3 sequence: CASSSPLRREGLGQYF. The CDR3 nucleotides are TGTGCCAGCAGTTCCCCTCTGCGGCGGGAGGGCCTAGGGCAGTACTTC.